This T cell receptor beta chain emerged from a study of T cell repertoires in cytomegalovirus infection. Whole-study context: Peptides in the study included HLA-C-restricted and HLA-B-restricted CMV epitopes. Public TCR beta signatures marked donors with CMV infection and the matching HLA.

From the reads, TCRdb called clonotypes with MiXCR, one entry per CDR3 protein. This table has 200,000 to 250,000 distinct CDR3 sequences, 38% appearing once. General study points: It was HLA-C-restricted CMV-specific TCR beta clonotypes that dominated the response ex vivo. Using cumulative public TCR beta family frequency, the authors identified those who carried CMV together with the relevant HLA.

Per germline, CDR1 MDHEN and CDR2 SYDVKM. The CDR3 extends over 10 amino acids. Regarding this clonotype: What it binds is unknown.

This sample comprised CD8+ T cells from cultured PBMCs, obtained from culture after CMV antigen stimulation. The chain employs TRBV28 and TRBJ1-1; D is undetermined. The clonotype originates from a human donor in good health (CMV status not recorded). Some clones in this sample may be carry-over from other donors' samples. CDR3 DNA: TGTGAGGGCCTGAACACTGAAGCTTTCTTT. It yields the protein CEGLNTEAFF.